Sequencing of this T cell receptor (beta chain) was carried out in a study of cytomegalovirus exposure and HLA in healthy donors. A word on this clone: The antigen is not known.

60 Vbeta and 13 Jbeta primers were used in PCR. Sequencing was performed with immunoSEQ multiplex PCR; in TCRdb, only in-frame clones are kept and a portion is missing. The table shows approximately 79,000 clones, with about four fifths occurring only once. The study's findings and limits: Across HLA loci, a later analysis found differing TCR association rates, with DRB1 most and HLA-C fewest. Presence/absence analyses assumed roughly uniform sequencing depth across donors, which may not hold.

V lost 5 bases and J lost 5, with 18 bases in between. Germline values: CDR1 LNHDA, CDR2 SQIVND (reference sequence). This CDR3 region has 15 residues. The rearrangement links TRBV19 to TRBJ2-5, with D tentatively TRBD2 (6 bases). Sequenced material: PBMCs. This TCR derives from a male donor in good health and CMV-seropositive. DNA for the CDR3: TGTGCCAGTAGTTTTTCGGGACTCACGGGGGAGACCCAGTACTTC. Translated: CASSFSGLTGETQYF.